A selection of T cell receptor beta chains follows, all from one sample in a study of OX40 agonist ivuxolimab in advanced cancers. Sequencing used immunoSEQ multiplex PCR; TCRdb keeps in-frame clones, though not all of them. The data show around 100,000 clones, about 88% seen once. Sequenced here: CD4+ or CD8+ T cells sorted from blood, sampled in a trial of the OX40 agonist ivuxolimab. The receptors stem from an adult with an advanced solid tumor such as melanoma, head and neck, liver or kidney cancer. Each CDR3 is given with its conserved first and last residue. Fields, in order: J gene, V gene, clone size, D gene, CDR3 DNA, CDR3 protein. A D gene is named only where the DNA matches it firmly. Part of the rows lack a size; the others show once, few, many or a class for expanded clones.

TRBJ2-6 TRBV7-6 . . TGTGCCAGCAGCCCGATCTTCTCTGGGGCCAACGTCCTGACTTTC CASSPIFSGANVLTF
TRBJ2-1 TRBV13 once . TGTGCCAGCAGCTATGCTACTAGCAGCTACTACAATGAGCAGTTCTTC CASSYATSSYYNEQFF
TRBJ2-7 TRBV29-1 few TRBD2 TGCAGCGTACCCGGGACTAGCGGGAGTGGTGGCTACGAGCAGTACTTC CSVPGTSGSGGYEQYF
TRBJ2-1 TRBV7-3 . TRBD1 TGTGCCAGCAGTCCCGGGACAGGCGGCTATCCCTACAATGAGCAGTTCTTC CASSPGTGGYPYNEQFF
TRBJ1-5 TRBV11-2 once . TGTGCCAGCAGCTTAGGGAACAATCAGCCCCAGCATTTT CASSLGNNQPQHF
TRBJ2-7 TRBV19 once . TGTGCCAGTAGTCCGGCCGGAGGTCCCGAGCAGTACTTC CASSPAGGPEQYF
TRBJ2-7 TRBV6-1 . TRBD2 TGTGCCAGCAGTGATTTTAGCGGGGGCACCTCCTACGAGCAGTACTTC CASSDFSGGTSYEQYF
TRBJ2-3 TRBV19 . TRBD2 TGTGCCAGTAGTATTCGTATCACACTAGCGGGGGTCGATACGCAGTATTTT CASSIRITLAGVDTQYF
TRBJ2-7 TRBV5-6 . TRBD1 TGTGCCAGCAGCGTTCCCGGGACAGGGGGTAGCGAGCAGTACTTC CASSVPGTGGSEQYF
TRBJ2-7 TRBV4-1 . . TGCGCCAGCAGCCAAGATCAAAGCGTTTCCTACGAGCAGTACTTC CASSQDQSVSYEQYF
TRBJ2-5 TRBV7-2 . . TGTGCCAGCAGCTTAGGGGCAGGGAGAGAGACCCAGTACTTC CASSLGAGRETQYF
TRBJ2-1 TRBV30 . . TGTGCCTGGGGTGGTCCTGTGCAGTTCTTC CAWGGPVQFF
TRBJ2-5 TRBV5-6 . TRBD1 TGTGCCAGCAGCTCTACAGGGGTCCAAGAGACCCAGTACTTC CASSSTGVQETQYF
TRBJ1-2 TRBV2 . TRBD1 TGTGCCAGCAGTGAAATGGGGACAGGGATCGGCTACACCTTC CASSEMGTGIGYTF
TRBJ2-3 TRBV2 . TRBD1 TGTGCCAGCAGCTTCCCGGGACAGGGACGCACAGATACGCAGTATTTT CASSFPGQGRTDTQYF
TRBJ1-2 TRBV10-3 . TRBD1 TGTGCCATCAGTTCCGCAGGGGGCAATAACTATGGCTACACCTTC CAISSAGGNNYGYTF
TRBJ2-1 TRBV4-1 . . TGCGCCAGCAGCCAAGTACGAGCAGTTGGTGAGCAGTTCTTC CASSQVRAVGEQFF
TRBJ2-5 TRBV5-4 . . TGTGCCAGCAGCTTAGGGGGGCGGGAGACCCAGTACTTC CASSLGGRETQYF
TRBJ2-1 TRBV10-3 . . TGTGCCATCAGTGAGATCGGTAGCGGTGCGTTCTTC CAISEIGSGAFF
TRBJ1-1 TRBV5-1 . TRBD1 TGCGCCAGCAGTAGGACAGGCGGGATGAACACTGAAGCTTTCTTT CASSRTGGMNTEAFF
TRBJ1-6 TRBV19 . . TGTGCCAGTAGTATAACCGGGGGCCAGTCACCCCTCCACTTT CASSITGGQSPLHF
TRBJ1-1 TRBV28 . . TGTGCCAGCAGTTTCAACAGGCCTTTCTACACTGAAGCTTTCTTT CASSFNRPFYTEAFF
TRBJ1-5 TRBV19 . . TGTGCCAGTAGTTTGGGTTACAGCAATCAGCCCCAGCATTTT CASSLGYSNQPQHF
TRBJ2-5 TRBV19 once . TGTGCCAGTAGTGCCACGGGGGGCGGAGAGACCCAGTACTTC CASSATGGGETQYF
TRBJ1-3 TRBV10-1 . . TGCGCCAGACAGGACTCAAGCTCTGGAAACACCATATATTTT CARQDSSSGNTIYF
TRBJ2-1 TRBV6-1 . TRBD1 TGTGCCAGCAGTGTAGACAGGGGGCCCTACAATGAGCAGTTCTTC CASSVDRGPYNEQFF
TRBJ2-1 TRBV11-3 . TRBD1 TGTGCCAGCAGCCCAGGACAGGGCGCATACAATGAGCAGTTCTTC CASSPGQGAYNEQFF
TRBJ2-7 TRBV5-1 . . TGCGCCAGCAGCTCGGGTCACGAGCAGTACTTC CASSSGHEQYF
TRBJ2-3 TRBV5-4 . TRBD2 TGTGCCAGCAGCTTGGTCGGGGGGAGAGGAACAGATACGCAGTATTTT CASSLVGGRGTDTQYF
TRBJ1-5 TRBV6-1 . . TGTGCCAGCAGTGACAAGAATCAGCCCCAGCATTTT CASSDKNQPQHF
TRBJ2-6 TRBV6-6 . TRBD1 TGTGCCAGCAGCCGACAGGGGGATGGTGGGGCCAACGTCCTGACTTTC CASSRQGDGGANVLTF
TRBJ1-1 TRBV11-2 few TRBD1 TGTGCCAGCAGCTCGCCTTCACAGGGGAACCCTGAAGCTTTCTTT CASSSPSQGNPEAFF
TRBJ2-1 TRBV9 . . TGTGCCAGCAGCCCACACTCCCCCCGGGAGCAGTTCTTC CASSPHSPREQFF
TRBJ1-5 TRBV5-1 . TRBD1 TGCGCCAGCAGCTTGGGGTCAGGGGGAACTAATCAGCCCCAGCATTTT CASSLGSGGTNQPQHF
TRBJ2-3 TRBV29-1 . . TGCAGCGTAGGCAGCAGCACAGATACGCAGTATTTT CSVGSSTDTQYF
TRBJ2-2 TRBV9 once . TGTGCCAGCAGCGTACAGGGAGGCAAATTAACCGGGGAGCTGTTTTTT CASSVQGGKLTGELFF
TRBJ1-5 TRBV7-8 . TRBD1 TGTGCCAGCAGAGAGACAGGGAGCTTCAATCAGCCCCAGCATTTT CASRETGSFNQPQHF
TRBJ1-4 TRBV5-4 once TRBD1 TGTGCCAGCAGCTTAGACAGGGGGATTGAAAAACTGTTTTTT CASSLDRGIEKLFF
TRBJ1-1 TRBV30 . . TGTGCCTGGGCGCCACAAGACACTGAAGCTTTCTTT CAWAPQDTEAFF
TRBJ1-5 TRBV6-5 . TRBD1 TGTGCCACTCACAGGGGGAATCAGCCCCAGCATTTT CATHRGNQPQHF
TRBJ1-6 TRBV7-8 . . TGTGCCAGCAGCTTAGCGGGTTCACCCCTCCACTTT CASSLAGSPLHF
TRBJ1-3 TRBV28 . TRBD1 TGTGCCAGCAGGGGGCCCCGGGACAGACATTTCTCTGGAAACACCATATATTTT CASRGPRDRHFSGNTIYF
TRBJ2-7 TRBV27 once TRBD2 TGTGCCAGCAGTTCTAGCGGGAGCAACTACGAGCAGTACTTC CASSSSGSNYEQYF
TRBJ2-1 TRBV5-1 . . TGCGCCAGCAGTGATGGCAGTTCGGATGAGCAGTTCTTC CASSDGSSDEQFF
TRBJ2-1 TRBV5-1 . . TGCGCCAGCAGCTTGGCCTTAGGACGGGGACAAGGGGAGCAGTTCTTC CASSLALGRGQGEQFF
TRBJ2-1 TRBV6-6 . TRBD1 TGTGCCAGCAGTTCGTGGCCGGGACAGCACAATGAGCAGTTCTTC CASSSWPGQHNEQFF
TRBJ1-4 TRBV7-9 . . TGTGCCAGCAGCTTAACCGGGGCTTTGGATGAAAAACTGTTTTTT CASSLTGALDEKLFF
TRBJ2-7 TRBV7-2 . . TGTGCCAGCAGCTCTGGGGGCTACTACTACGAGCAGTACTTC CASSSGGYYYEQYF